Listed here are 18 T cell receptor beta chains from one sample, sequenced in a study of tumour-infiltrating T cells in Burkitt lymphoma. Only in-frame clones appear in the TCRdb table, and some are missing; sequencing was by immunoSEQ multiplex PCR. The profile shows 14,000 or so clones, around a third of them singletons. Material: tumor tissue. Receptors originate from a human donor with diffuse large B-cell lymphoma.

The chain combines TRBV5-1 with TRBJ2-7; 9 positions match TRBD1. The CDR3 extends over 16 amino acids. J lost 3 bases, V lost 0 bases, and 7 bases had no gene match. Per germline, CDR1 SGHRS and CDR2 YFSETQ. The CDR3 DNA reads TGCGCCAGCAGCTTGGTGGGACAGGGAAGCCACTACGAGCAGTACTTC. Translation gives CASSLVGQGSHYEQYF.

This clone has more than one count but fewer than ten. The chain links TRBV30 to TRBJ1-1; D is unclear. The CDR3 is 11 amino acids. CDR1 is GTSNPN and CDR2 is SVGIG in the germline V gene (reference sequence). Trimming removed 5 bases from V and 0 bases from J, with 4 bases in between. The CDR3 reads CAWGMNTEAFF. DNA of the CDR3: TGTGCCTGGGGGATGAACACTGAAGCTTTCTTT.

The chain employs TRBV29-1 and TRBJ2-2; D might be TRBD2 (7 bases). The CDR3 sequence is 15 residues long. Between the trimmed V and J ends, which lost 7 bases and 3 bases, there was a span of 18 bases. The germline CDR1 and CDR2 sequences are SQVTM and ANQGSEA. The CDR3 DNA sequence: TGCAGCGGCTTTCGGGGGGCCGGAGACACCGGGGAGCTGTTTTTT. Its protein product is CSGFRGAGDTGELFF.

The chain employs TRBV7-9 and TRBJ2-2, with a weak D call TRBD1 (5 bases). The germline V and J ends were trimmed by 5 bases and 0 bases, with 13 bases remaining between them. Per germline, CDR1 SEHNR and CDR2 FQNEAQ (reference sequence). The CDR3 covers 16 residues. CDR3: CASSERQYSNTGELFF. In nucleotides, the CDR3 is TGTGCCAGCAGCGAAAGACAGTACTCGAACACCGGGGAGCTGTTTTTT.

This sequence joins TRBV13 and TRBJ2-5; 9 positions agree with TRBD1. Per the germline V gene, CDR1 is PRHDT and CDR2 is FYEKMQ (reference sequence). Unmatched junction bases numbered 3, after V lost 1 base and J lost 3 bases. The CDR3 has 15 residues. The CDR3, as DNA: TGTGCCAGCAGCTTAGAGGGGACAGGGAAAGAGACCCAGTACTTC. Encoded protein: CASSLEGTGKETQYF.

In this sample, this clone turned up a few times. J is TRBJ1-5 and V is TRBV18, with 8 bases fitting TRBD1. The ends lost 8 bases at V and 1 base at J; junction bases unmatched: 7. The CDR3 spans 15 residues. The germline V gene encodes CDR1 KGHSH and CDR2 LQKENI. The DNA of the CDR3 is TGTGCCAGCCCCCAGGGACAGGCCAGCAATCAGCCCCAGCATTTT. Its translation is CASPQGQASNQPQHF.

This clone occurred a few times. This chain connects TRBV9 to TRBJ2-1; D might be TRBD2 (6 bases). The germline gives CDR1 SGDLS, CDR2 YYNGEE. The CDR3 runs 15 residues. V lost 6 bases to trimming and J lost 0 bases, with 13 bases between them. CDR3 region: CASTTGGLSYNEQFF. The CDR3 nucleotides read TGTGCCAGCACCACCGGGGGACTCTCCTACAATGAGCAGTTCTTC.

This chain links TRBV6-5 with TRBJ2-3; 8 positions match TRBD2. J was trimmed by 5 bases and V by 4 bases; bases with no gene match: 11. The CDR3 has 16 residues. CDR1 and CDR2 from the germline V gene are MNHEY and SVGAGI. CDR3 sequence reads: CASSSGERERVDTQYF. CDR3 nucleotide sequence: TGTGCCAGCAGTTCGGGCGAGCGGGAGAGGGTAGATACGCAGTATTTT.

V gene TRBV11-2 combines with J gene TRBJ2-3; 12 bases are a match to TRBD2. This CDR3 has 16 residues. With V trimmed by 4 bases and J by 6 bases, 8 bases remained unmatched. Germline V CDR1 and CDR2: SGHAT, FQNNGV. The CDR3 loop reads CASSSQASGRADTQYF. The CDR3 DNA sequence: TGTGCCAGCAGCTCGCAGGCTAGCGGGAGGGCTGATACGCAGTATTTT.

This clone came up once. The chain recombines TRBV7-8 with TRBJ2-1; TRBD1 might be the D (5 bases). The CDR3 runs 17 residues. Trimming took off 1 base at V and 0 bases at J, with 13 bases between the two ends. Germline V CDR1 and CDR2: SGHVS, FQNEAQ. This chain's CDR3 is CASSLGLGQGSYNEQFF. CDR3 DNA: TGTGCCAGCAGCTTAGGGTTAGGGCAGGGCTCCTACAATGAGCAGTTCTTC.

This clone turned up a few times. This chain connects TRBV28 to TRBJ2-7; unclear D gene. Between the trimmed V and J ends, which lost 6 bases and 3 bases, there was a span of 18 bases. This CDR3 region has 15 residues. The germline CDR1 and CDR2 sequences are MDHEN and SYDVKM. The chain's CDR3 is CASRAGPENSYEQYF. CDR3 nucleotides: TGTGCCAGCAGAGCCGGACCCGAAAATAGCTACGAGCAGTACTTC.

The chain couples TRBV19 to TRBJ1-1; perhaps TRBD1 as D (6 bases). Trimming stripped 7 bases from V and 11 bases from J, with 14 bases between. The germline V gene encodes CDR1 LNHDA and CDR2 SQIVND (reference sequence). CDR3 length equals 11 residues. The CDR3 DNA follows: TGTGCCAGTATCCTAGGGGGGGCCGCTTTCTTT. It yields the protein CASILGGAAFF.

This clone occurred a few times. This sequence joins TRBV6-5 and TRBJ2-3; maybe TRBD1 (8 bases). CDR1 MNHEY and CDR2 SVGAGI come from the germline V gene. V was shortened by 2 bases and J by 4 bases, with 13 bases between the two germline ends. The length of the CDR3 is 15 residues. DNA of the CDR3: TGTGCCAGCAGTTACCAAACAGGGGGGGCAGATACGCAGTATTTT. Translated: CASSYQTGGADTQYF.

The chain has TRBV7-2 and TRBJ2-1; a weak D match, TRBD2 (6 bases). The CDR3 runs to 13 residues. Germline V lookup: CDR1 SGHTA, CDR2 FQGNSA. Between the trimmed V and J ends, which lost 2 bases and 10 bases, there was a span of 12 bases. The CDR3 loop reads CASSLIGSGEQFF. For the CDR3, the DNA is TGTGCCAGCAGCTTAATCGGGAGTGGAGAGCAGTTCTTC.

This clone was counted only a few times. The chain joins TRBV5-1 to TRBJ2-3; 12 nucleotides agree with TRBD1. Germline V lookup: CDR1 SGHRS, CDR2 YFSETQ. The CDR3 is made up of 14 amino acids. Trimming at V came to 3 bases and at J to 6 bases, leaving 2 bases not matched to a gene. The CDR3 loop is CASSSGQGADTQYF. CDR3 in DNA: TGCGCCAGCAGCTCGGGACAGGGGGCCGATACGCAGTATTTT.

The CDR3 spells CSARKYNEQFF. CDR3 in DNA: TGCAGTGCTCGGAAGTACAATGAGCAGTTCTTC. This chain joins TRBV20-1 and TRBJ2-1; D not certain. This CDR3 comprises 11 residues. Germline V gives CDR1 DFQATT, CDR2 SNEGSKA (reference sequence). Deletions cut 5 bases from V and 4 bases from J, with 6 bases between.

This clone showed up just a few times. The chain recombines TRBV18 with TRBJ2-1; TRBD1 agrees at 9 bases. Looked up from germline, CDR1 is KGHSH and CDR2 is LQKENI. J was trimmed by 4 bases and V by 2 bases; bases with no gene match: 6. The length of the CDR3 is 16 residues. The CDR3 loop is CASSPNGQGSYNEQFF. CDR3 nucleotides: TGTGCCAGCTCACCAAACGGACAGGGGTCTTACAATGAGCAGTTCTTC.

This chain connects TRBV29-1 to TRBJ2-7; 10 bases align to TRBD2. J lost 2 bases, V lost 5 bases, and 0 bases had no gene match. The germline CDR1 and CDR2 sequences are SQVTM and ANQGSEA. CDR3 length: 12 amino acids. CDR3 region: CSVLAGAYEQYF. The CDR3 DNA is TGCAGCGTTCTAGCGGGAGCCTACGAGCAGTACTTC.